These 10 T cell receptor beta chains originate from one sample sequenced in a study of T-cell memory formation after mild COVID-19. TCRdb used MiXCR to reprocess the 5' RACE reads, holding one entry per CDR3 protein. Among around 390,000 distinct CDR3 sequences, roughly 15% were seen once, and the ten largest hold about 22%. Sequenced sample: PBMCs or a T cell subset sorted from them (not recorded which). The receptors here all came from a man between 18 and 35 years old who had mild COVID-19 (a few samples of this study predate the infection). Cell type and time point are not known.

The genes are TRBV7-6 and TRBJ1-1; possibly TRBD1 for D (5 bases). Between the trimmed V and J ends, which lost 4 bases and 1 base, there was a span of 13 bases. Germline CDR1 and CDR2: SGHVS and FNYEAQ. This CDR3 is 15 amino acids long. CDR3 bases: TGTGCCAGCAGCTCCAGGAGGGGAGAGAACACTGAAGCTTTCTTT. Translating it yields CASSSRRGENTEAFF.

This clonotype was counted at least ten times. The chain recombines TRBV5-1 with TRBJ2-1; 8 bases are a match to TRBD2. CDR3 length: 15 residues. J was trimmed by 6 bases and V by 1 base; bases with no gene match: 6. The germline V gene encodes CDR1 SGHRS and CDR2 YFSETQ. CDR3 region: CASSLRLAGLNEQFF. The CDR3 DNA follows: TGCGCCAGCAGCTTGAGGCTAGCGGGCCTCAATGAGCAGTTCTTC. The full variable domain, its missing parts supplied by reference TRBV5-1 and TRBJ2-1, is KAGVTQTPRYLIKTRGQQVTLSCSPISGHRSVSWYQQTPGQGLQFLFEYFSETQRNKGNFPGRFSGRQFSNSRSEMNVSTLELGDSALYLCASSLRLAGLNEQFFGPGTRLTVL.

V is TRBV6-9 and J is TRBJ1-1, with unresolved D. Germline CDR1 and CDR2: MNHGY and SVAAGI. Trimming shortened V by 2 bases and J by 0 bases, and 10 bases separated the two germline ends. The CDR3 is made up of 15 amino acids. The CDR3 loop reads CASSYPPAMNTEAFF. In DNA, the CDR3 is TGTGCCAGCAGTTATCCCCCCGCTATGAACACTGAAGCTTTCTTT.

This clonotype was observed many times. J is TRBJ2-2 and V is TRBV7-9; D call uncertain. Germline lookup yields CDR1 SEHNR and CDR2 FQNEAQ (reference sequence). V gave up 5 bases and J gave up 0 bases, with 13 bases separating them. The CDR3 covers 16 residues. Here the CDR3 DNA reads TGTGCCAGCAGCCCAGTCGGGCGAGCGAACACCGGGGAGCTGTTTTTT. Amino acid sequence: CASSPVGRANTGELFF.

Many counts were recorded for this clonotype. The CDR3 DNA is TGCAGTGCTTACGAACTAGCGGGGGGTTTGGGGGTCACAGATACGCAGTATTTT. Its translation: CSAYELAGGLGVTDTQYF. The V and J genes are TRBV20-1 and TRBJ2-3; 12 nucleotides line up with TRBD2. The CDR3 has 18 amino acids. The germline V gene has CDR1 DFQATT and CDR2 SNEGSKA (reference sequence). The V segment lost 5 bases and the J segment 2 bases; nucleotides outside the gene matches: 14.

V gene TRBV5-1 combines with J gene TRBJ1-4; D call uncertain. Germline CDR1 SGHRS, CDR2 YFSETQ. This CDR3 spans 13 amino acids. Trimming removed 3 bases at V and 3 bases at J, with 6 bases between. CDR3 coding DNA: TGCGCCAGCAGCTCCGGGCCTAATGAAAAACTGTTTTTT. Translation gives CASSSGPNEKLFF.

The chain recombines TRBV5-1 with TRBJ1-2, with 8 bases that match TRBD1. The CDR3 has 14 amino acids. CDR1 and CDR2 from the germline V gene are SGHRS and YFSETQ. V was clipped by 0 bases and J by 7 bases; unmatched bases: 5. Written as DNA, the CDR3 is TGCGCCAGCAGCTTGGGGACAGGGTTATCTGGCTACACCTTC. This sequence encodes CASSLGTGLSGYTF. Based on the CDR3 plus reference TRBV5-1 and TRBJ1-2, the full variable domain is KAGVTQTPRYLIKTRGQQVTLSCSPISGHRSVSWYQQTPGQGLQFLFEYFSETQRNKGNFPGRFSGRQFSNSRSEMNVSTLELGDSALYLCASSLGTGLSGYTFGSGTRLTVV.

This clonotype showed up just a few times. The chain links TRBV25-1 to TRBJ2-2, with D maybe TRBD1 (6 bases). The germline V and J ends were trimmed by 4 bases and 0 bases, with 15 bases remaining between them. From germline, CDR1 is MGHDK and CDR2 SYGVNS. The CDR3 sequence is 17 residues long. DNA for the CDR3: TGTGCCAGCAGTGCTACCGGGACATTCGCGAACACCGGGGAGCTGTTTTTT. This codes for CASSATGTFANTGELFF.

In this sample, this clonotype turned up a few times. Here the CDR3 DNA reads TGTGCCAGCAGTGAATACTCGGCCCCGGCTGAAGCTTTCTTT. It specifies CASSEYSAPAEAFF. This rearrangement joins TRBV25-1 to TRBJ1-1; no definite D call. Trimming shortened V by 0 bases and J by 6 bases, and 11 bases separated the two germline ends. This CDR3 region has 14 residues. Germline V gene sequence: CDR1 MGHDK, CDR2 SYGVNS.

The rearrangement uses TRBV10-3 and TRBJ1-1; D not certain. V shed 4 bases and J shed 1 base, with 10 bases lying between them. This CDR3 region has 14 residues. The germline V gene has CDR1 ENHRY and CDR2 SYGVKD. CDR3 bases: TGTGCCATCAGTGGGAGTGAAAAGAACACTGAAGCTTTCTTT. Protein product: CAISGSEKNTEAFF.